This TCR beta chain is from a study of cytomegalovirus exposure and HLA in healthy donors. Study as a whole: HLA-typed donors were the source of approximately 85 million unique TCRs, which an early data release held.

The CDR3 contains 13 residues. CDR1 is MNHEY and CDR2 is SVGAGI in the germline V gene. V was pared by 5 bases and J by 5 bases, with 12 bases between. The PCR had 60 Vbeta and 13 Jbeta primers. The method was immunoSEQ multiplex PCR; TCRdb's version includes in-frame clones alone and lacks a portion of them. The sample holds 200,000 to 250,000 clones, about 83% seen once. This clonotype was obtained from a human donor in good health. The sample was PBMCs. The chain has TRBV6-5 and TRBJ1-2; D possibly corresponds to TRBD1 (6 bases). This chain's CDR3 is CASSRGHEYGYTF. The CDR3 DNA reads TGTGCCAGCAGTCGGGGACATGAGTATGGCTACACCTTC.